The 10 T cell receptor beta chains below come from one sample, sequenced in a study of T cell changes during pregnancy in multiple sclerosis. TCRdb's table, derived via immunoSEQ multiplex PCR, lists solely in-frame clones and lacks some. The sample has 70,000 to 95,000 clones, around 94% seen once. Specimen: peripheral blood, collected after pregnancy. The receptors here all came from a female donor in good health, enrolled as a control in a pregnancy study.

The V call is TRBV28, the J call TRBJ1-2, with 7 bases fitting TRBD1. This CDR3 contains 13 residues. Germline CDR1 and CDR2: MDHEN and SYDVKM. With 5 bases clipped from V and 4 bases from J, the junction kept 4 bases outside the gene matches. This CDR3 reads CASSPGQSYGYTF. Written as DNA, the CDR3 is TGTGCCAGCAGTCCGGGACAGAGCTATGGCTACACCTTC.

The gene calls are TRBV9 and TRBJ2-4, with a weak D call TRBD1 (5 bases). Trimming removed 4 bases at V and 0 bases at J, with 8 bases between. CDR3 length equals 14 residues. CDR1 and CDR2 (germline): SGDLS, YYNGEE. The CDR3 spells CASSPGIAKNIQYF. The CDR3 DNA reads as TGTGCCAGCAGCCCAGGGATAGCCAAAAACATTCAGTACTTC.

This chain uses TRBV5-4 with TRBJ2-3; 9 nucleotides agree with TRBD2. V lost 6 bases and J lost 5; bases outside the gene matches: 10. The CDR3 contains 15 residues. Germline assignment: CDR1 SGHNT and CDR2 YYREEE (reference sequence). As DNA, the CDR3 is TGTGCCAGCAAACCCATAGCGGGAGCGAAAGATACGCAGTATTTT. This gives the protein CASKPIAGAKDTQYF.

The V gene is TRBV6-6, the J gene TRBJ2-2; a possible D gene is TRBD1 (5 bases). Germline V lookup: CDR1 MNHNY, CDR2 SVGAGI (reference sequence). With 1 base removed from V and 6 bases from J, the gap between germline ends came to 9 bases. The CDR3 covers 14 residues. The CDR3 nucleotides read TGTGCCAGCAGTTACTTAGGGGTCCCCGGGGAGCTGTTTTTT. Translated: CASSYLGVPGELFF.

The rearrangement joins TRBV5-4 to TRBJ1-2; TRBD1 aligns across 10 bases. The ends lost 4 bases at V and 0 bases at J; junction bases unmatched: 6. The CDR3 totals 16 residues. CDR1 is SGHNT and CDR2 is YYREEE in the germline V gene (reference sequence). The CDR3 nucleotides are TGTGCCAGCAGCCAAGACAGGGGGCAAGCTAACTATGGCTACACCTTC. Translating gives CASSQDRGQANYGYTF.

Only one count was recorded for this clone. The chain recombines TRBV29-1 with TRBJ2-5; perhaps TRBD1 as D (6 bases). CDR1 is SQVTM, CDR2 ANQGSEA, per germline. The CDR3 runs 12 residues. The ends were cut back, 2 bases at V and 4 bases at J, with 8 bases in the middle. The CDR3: CSVETGSETQYF. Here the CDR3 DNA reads TGCAGCGTTGAAACAGGGTCAGAGACCCAGTACTTC.

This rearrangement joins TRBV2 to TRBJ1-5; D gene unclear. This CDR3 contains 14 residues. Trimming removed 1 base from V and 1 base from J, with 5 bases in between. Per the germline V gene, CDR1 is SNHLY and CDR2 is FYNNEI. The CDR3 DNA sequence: TGTGCCAGCAGTGAAGGGCAGAGCAATCAGCCCCAGCATTTT. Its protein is CASSEGQSNQPQHF.

In DNA, the CDR3 is TGTGCCTGGAGGACGGACAGGGTCAGCACAGATACGCAGTATTTT. It codes for CAWRTDRVSTDTQYF. This chain connects TRBV30 to TRBJ2-3, with TRBD1 matching 8 bases. Germline assignment: CDR1 GTSNPN and CDR2 SVGIG (reference sequence). With V trimmed by 3 bases and J by 0 bases, 5 bases remained unmatched. This CDR3 comprises 15 residues.

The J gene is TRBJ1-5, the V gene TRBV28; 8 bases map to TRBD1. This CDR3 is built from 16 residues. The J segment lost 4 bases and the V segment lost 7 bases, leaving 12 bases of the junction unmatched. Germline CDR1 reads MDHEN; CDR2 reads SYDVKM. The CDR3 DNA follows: TGTGCCAGCAATCGCAGGACAGGGTTGAGGAATCAGCCCCAGCATTTT. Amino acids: CASNRRTGLRNQPQHF.

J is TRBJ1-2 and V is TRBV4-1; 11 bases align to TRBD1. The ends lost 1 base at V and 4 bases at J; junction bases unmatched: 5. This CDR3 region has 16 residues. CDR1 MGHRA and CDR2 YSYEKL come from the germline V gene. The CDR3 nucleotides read TGCGCCAGCAGCCAAGGGGCCGGGACAGGGGGCTATGGCTACACCTTC. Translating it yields CASSQGAGTGGYGYTF.